This TCR beta chain was found in a study of T cells after yellow fever vaccination. Synthesis of TCR cDNA relied on 5'RACE template switching, which attached a universal primer site and UMIs. TCRdb processed the 5' RACE reads anew with MiXCR; each CDR3 protein has one entry. In the table there are some 500,000 distinct CDR3 sequences, roughly 14% of which are singletons. This clonotype has just a few counts. The CDR3 sequence is 16 residues long. Trimming left V 1 base short and J 7 bases short, with 17 bases between. Germline CDR1 LGHDT, CDR2 YNNKEL (reference sequence). The receptor was isolated from a man aged 25 to 45 who received the YFV17D yellow fever vaccine. Sequenced here: PBMCs, sampled on the day of the yellow fever booster vaccination. V gene TRBV3-1 combines with J gene TRBJ2-1; no clear D. The CDR3 DNA is TGTGCCAGCAGCCAAGCGGTGGCCTTGGGCTTGAATGAGCAGTTCTTC. Its protein is CASSQAVALGLNEQFF.